This T cell receptor beta chain came from a study of technical replicates of blood from a few donors. Some clones are missing from TCRdb's copy, which holds only in-frame ones; the method was immunoSEQ multiplex PCR. The table shows some 77,000 clones, with 80% to 90% occurring only once. The specimen sequenced was PBMCs. This TCR derives from a human donor in good health. Some clones in this sample may be carry-over from other donors' samples.

The CDR3 reads CATMTRTTDTQYF. The CDR3 DNA follows: TGTGCCACCATGACTAGGACCACAGATACGCAGTATTTT. The gene calls are TRBV6-5 and TRBJ2-3; tentatively, D is TRBD2 (6 bases). This CDR3 spans 13 amino acids. The germline CDR1 and CDR2 sequences are MNHEY and SVGAGI. V was shortened by 10 bases and J by 2 bases, with 13 bases between the two germline ends.